The 10 T cell receptor beta chains reported below all come from one sample, sequenced in a study of cytomegalovirus exposure and HLA in healthy donors. With 60 Vbeta and 13 Jbeta primers, the PCR was carried out. Repertoires were generated with immunoSEQ multiplex PCR, while TCRdb's copy carries only in-frame clones and drops some. The table shows more than 85,000 clones, with around 57% occurring only once. Sequences were obtained from PBMCs. These receptors all come from a human donor in good health.

This clone has only a few counts. The CDR3 is CASSVREGGLGTDTQYF. In DNA, the CDR3 is TGTGCCAGCAGTGTTAGGGAGGGTGGTTTGGGCACAGATACGCAGTATTTT. The chain combines TRBV6-1 with TRBJ2-3; TRBD2 agrees at 7 bases. The CDR3 consists of 17 residues. Germline assignment: CDR1 MNHNS and CDR2 SASEGT. Germline trimming cut 4 bases from V and 1 base from J; bases unmatched to any gene: 11.

V usage is TRBV4-1 and J usage is TRBJ2-2, with 9 bases that match TRBD1. Germline V gives CDR1 MGHRA, CDR2 YSYEKL. The CDR3 runs 15 residues. J gave up 4 bases and V 8 bases, and 8 bases lay outside the gene matches. The CDR3 protein is CASGYGQGPTGELFF. CDR3 nucleotides: TGCGCCAGCGGCTACGGACAGGGGCCCACCGGGGAGCTGTTTTTT.

This chain uses TRBV5-6 with TRBJ1-1; 7 bases line up with TRBD1. This CDR3 has 15 residues. V lost 0 bases to trimming and J lost 4 bases; unmatched junction nucleotides: 6. Germline values: CDR1 SGHDT, CDR2 YYEEEE. This CDR3 is CASSLVPRGSTEAFF. The CDR3 nucleotides are TGTGCCAGCAGCTTGGTCCCCAGGGGGAGCACTGAAGCTTTCTTT.

The V call is TRBV13, the J call TRBJ2-5; TRBD2 agrees at 11 bases. CDR1 and CDR2 (germline): PRHDT, FYEKMQ (reference sequence). V shed 5 bases, J shed 5 bases, and the junction held 7 bases outside the gene matches. CDR3 size: 15 residues. The CDR3 DNA reads as TGTGCCAGCAGCCTTTCGATAGCGGGGGGGGAGACCCAGTACTTC. This codes for CASSLSIAGGETQYF.

This chain uses TRBV7-8 with TRBJ1-4; the D gene is possibly TRBD1 (6 bases). Germline V gene lookup returns CDR1 SGHVS and CDR2 FQNEAQ. This CDR3 is 15 amino acids long. Trimming pared 3 bases from V and 8 bases from J, leaving 16 bases between. Here the CDR3 DNA reads TGTGCCAGCAGCTTGGGGGCAGGGGCAAAGGAAAAACTGTTTTTT. Amino acid sequence: CASSLGAGAKEKLFF.

This chain joins TRBV10-1 and TRBJ2-1; weak D call: TRBD1 (6 bases). Between the trimmed V and J ends, which lost 6 bases and 4 bases, there was a span of 13 bases. CDR1 and CDR2 (germline): WNHNN, SYGVQD (reference sequence). The CDR3 is 14 residues long. The DNA of the CDR3 is TGCGCCAGCAGCGCCCAGAGGGGGTACAATGAGCAGTTCTTC. Translating gives CASSAQRGYNEQFF.

This clone was seen just once. This chain joins TRBV18 and TRBJ1-2; 7 bases map to TRBD1. The CDR3 is 13 amino acids. Germline V gives CDR1 KGHSH, CDR2 LQKENI. Trimming cost V 3 bases and J 4 bases; bases outside gene matches: 2. The CDR3 protein is CASSPGQFYGYTF. The CDR3, as DNA: TGTGCCAGCTCACCGGGACAGTTCTATGGCTACACCTTC. The full variable domain, rest sourced from reference TRBV18 and TRBJ1-2, is NAGVMQNPRHLVRRRGQEARLRCSPMKGHSHVYWYRQLPEEGLKFMVYLQKENIIDESGMPKERFSAEFPKEGPSILRIQQVVRGDSAAYFCASSPGQFYGYTFGSGTRLTVV.

This clone was observed a handful of times. The rearrangement joins TRBV7-2 to TRBJ2-7; 10 bases are shared with TRBD2. The trim removed 3 bases at V and 1 base at J, leaving 9 bases unmatched. Germline values: CDR1 SGHTA, CDR2 FQGNSA. There are 17 residues in the CDR3. This chain's CDR3 is CASSFRGLAGDSYEQYF. The DNA of the CDR3 is TGTGCCAGCAGCTTCCGGGGGCTAGCGGGAGATTCCTACGAGCAGTACTTC.

This chain links TRBV29-1 with TRBJ2-3, with D possibly matching TRBD1 (5 bases). The V end was cut by 3 bases, the J end by 4 bases, with 11 bases between. Per the germline V gene, CDR1 is SQVTM and CDR2 is ANQGSEA. The CDR3 spans 13 residues. The DNA for the CDR3 is TGCAGCGTTGACGATGGGGCCTCAGATACGCAGTATTTT. Protein sequence: CSVDDGASDTQYF.

The chain has TRBV13 and TRBJ2-1; 7 bases map to TRBD1. The germline V gene encodes CDR1 PRHDT and CDR2 FYEKMQ (reference sequence). J was trimmed by 5 bases and V by 5 bases; bases with no gene match: 12. The CDR3 loop spans 16 amino acids. CDR3 sequence (DNA): TGTGCCAGCAGCCCTTTATCCGGGACAGATAACAATGAGCAGTTCTTC. Translating it yields CASSPLSGTDNNEQFF.